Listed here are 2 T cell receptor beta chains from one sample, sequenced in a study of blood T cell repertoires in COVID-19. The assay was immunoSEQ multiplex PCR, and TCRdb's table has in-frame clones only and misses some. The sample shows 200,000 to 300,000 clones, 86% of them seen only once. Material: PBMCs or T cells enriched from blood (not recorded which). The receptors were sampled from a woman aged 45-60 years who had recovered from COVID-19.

In DNA, the CDR3 is TGTGCCAGTAGTTCACCGGGACAGGGGAACACTGAAGCTTTCTTT. This sequence encodes CASSSPGQGNTEAFF. V gene TRBV19 combines with J gene TRBJ1-1, with 9 bases aligning to TRBD1. This CDR3 is 15 amino acids long. Trimming took 5 bases from V and 1 from J; bases not matched to a gene: 5. Looked up from germline, CDR1 is LNHDA and CDR2 is SQIVND (reference sequence). Full variable domain (rest looked up from reference TRBV19 and TRBJ1-1): DGGITQSPKYLFRKEGQNVTLSCEQNLNHDAMYWYRQDPGQGLRLIYYSQIVNDFQKGDIAEGYSVSREKKESFPLTVTSAQKNPTAFYLCASSSPGQGNTEAFFGQGTRLTVV.

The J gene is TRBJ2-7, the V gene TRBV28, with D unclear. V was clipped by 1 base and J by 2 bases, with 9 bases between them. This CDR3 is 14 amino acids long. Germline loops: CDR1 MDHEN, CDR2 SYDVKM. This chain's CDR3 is CASSLLAPTYEQYF. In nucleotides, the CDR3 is TGTGCCAGCAGTTTATTAGCACCGACCTACGAGCAGTACTTC. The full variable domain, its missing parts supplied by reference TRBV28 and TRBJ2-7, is DVKVTQSSRYLVKRTGEKVFLECVQDMDHENMFWYRQDPGLGLRLIYFSYDVKMKEKGDIPEGYSVSREKKERFSLILESASTNQTSMYLCASSLLAPTYEQYFGPGTRLTVT.